This T cell receptor beta chain was recorded in a study of cytomegalovirus exposure and HLA in healthy donors. Study-wide results and limits: Being productive about 87% or about 30% of the time was typical of most TCR beta V segments in an earlier analysis. Follow-up analysis later connected one missense variant in DCLRE1C with trimming of TCR beta V- and J-genes.

This clone was observed a handful of times. What it binds is unknown. Both 60 Vbeta primers and 13 Jbeta primers went into the PCR. Authors' analysis steps: Later, an analysis found roughly 80 million unique TCR beta chains, and approximately 10 million of these were shared. The data were produced by immunoSEQ multiplex PCR, yet TCRdb's version contains in-frame clones alone and is incomplete. Clone size and V and J calls were adopted from that table, with D and trimming inferred from the DNA. The sample has some 100,000 clones, approximately 71% seen once; the top ten hold 5.4%. Germline V gene sequence: CDR1 LNHDA, CDR2 SQIVND (reference sequence). CDR3 size: 13 residues. Trimming removed 7 bases at V and 8 bases at J, with 17 bases between.

The receptor was derived from a woman between 70 and 85 years old in good health and CMV-seropositive. The source material was PBMCs. The chain carries TRBV19 and TRBJ1-1; D is undetermined. Written as DNA, the CDR3 is TGTGCCAGTACCACTTTCGGTGGCGGCGAAGCTTTCTTT. Residues: CASTTFGGGEAFF.